The 25 T cell receptor beta chains presented below share a single source sample, sequenced in a study of neurological immune-mediated disorders. TCRdb reanalysed the 5' RACE reads using MiXCR and keeps one entry per CDR3 protein. The sample contains approximately 74,000 distinct CDR3 sequences, about 9.5% of which appear only once. Source material: PBMCs. These receptors came from a man aged 50-60 years in good health.

This clonotype occurred many times. The chain couples TRBV10-3 to TRBJ2-3; D possibly matches TRBD1 or TRBD2 (6 bases each). Germline V gene lookup returns CDR1 ENHRY and CDR2 SYGVKD. Deletions cut 2 bases from V and 3 bases from J, with 15 bases between. This CDR3 comprises 16 residues. The CDR3 spells CAISETGRWETDTQYF. The CDR3 region has the DNA TGTGCCATCAGTGAGACAGGGAGGTGGGAGACAGATACGCAGTATTTT.

This clonotype was detected ten times or more. V gene TRBV5-1 combines with J gene TRBJ2-5; D is unresolved. V lost 2 bases, J lost 3 bases, and 5 bases lay in between. CDR3 length: 12 amino acids. Per germline, CDR1 SGHRS and CDR2 YFSETQ. This CDR3 is CASSFNEETQYF. CDR3 DNA: TGCGCCAGCAGCTTTAATGAAGAGACCCAGTACTTC.

Ten or more counts support this clonotype. The chain recombines TRBV12-3 or TRBV12-4 with TRBJ2-7; D might be TRBD2 (6 bases). The CDR3 sequence is 13 residues long. Trimming left V 1 base short and J 2 bases short, with 6 bases between. Here the CDR3 DNA reads TGTGCCAGCAGTTTAGGCGGGACCTACGAGCAGTACTTC. Protein: CASSLGGTYEQYF.

In its sample, this clonotype was seen many times. The chain links TRBV29-1 to TRBJ1-1; 7 bases map to TRBD1. The CDR3 sequence is 12 residues long. Germline assignment: CDR1 SQVTM and CDR2 ANQGSEA. The junction had 5 bases not matched to a gene; V was cut back by 8 bases and J by 2 bases. The CDR3 DNA reads as TGCAGCCTACGACAGGGAAACACTGAAGCTTTCTTT. Protein sequence: CSLRQGNTEAFF.

The DNA of the CDR3 is TGTGCCCGCAGCGGGCGCGCGAACACCGGGGAGCTGTTTTTT. This encodes CARSGRANTGELFF. The genes are TRBV21-1 and TRBJ2-2; the D segment call TRBD1 is taken from the table without a DNA check. TRBV21-1 is described as a pseudogene. The CDR3 is 14 amino acids.

This clonotype appeared many times. The CDR3 loop is CSASPLAVTYEQYF. CDR3 coding DNA: TGCAGTGCTAGCCCACTAGCGGTAACCTACGAGCAGTACTTC. The V gene is TRBV20-1, the J gene TRBJ2-7; TRBD2 matches 8 bases. V shed 3 bases, J shed 2 bases, and the junction held 6 bases outside the gene matches. The CDR3 spans 14 residues. CDR1 and CDR2 from the germline V gene are DFQATT and SNEGSKA (reference sequence).

This clonotype appeared many times. This chain connects TRBV20-1 to TRBJ2-7; D tentatively reads TRBD1 or TRBD2 (5 bases each). This CDR3 has 15 residues. CDR1 and CDR2 (germline): DFQATT, SNEGSKA (reference sequence). Trimming stripped 3 bases from V and 3 bases from J, with 18 bases between. The CDR3 region has the DNA TGCAGTGCTAGTTCCCCAAGTTCTGGGGGCTACGAGCAGTACTTC. Protein: CSASSPSSGGYEQYF.

This clonotype was detected many times. The rearrangement joins TRBV28 to TRBJ2-7, with D unclear. Germline lookup yields CDR1 MDHEN and CDR2 SYDVKM. V gave up 6 bases and J gave up 10 bases, with 13 bases separating them. The CDR3 totals 11 residues. The CDR3 DNA is TGTGCCAGCAGCCAACAATGGAAACAGTACTTC. This encodes CASSQQWKQYF.

This clonotype was counted many times. J is TRBJ2-7 and V is TRBV7-2; 7 bases are shared with TRBD2. This CDR3 is 17 amino acids long. V dropped 5 bases and J dropped 2; count of bases not matched to a gene: 15. From germline, CDR1 is SGHTA and CDR2 FQGNSA. For the CDR3, the DNA is TGTGCCAGCAGCCTCGGGACTACCGGTTACAGTGCCTACGAGCAGTACTTC. It yields the protein CASSLGTTGYSAYEQYF.

There are many counts of this clonotype. The rearrangement joins TRBV7-9 to TRBJ2-7; TRBD1 agrees at 9 bases. Germline CDR1 reads SEHNR; CDR2 reads FQNEAQ (reference sequence). The junction had 6 bases not matched to a gene; V was cut back by 4 bases and J by 2 bases. This CDR3 region has 15 residues. The CDR3 reads CASSSPGQGTYEQYF. The CDR3 nucleotides are TGTGCCAGCAGCTCGCCGGGACAGGGAACCTACGAGCAGTACTTC.

In this sample, this clonotype turned up many times. This chain connects TRBV6-1 to TRBJ2-1, with 9 bases that match TRBD2. CDR1 is MNHNS and CDR2 is SASEGT in the germline V gene. CDR3 length: 15 amino acids. The ends lost 6 bases at V and 3 bases at J; junction bases unmatched: 6. CDR3 sequence reads: CASRVAGDRYNEQFF. The CDR3 nucleotides are TGTGCCAGCAGGGTAGCGGGGGACCGCTACAATGAGCAGTTCTTC.

The table lists this clonotype with many counts. This chain connects TRBV7-2 to TRBJ2-7; D remains ambiguous. Trimming took off 4 bases at V and 6 bases at J, with 13 bases between the two ends. The CDR3 spans 13 residues. Germline lookup yields CDR1 SGHTA and CDR2 FQGNSA. The CDR3 nucleotides are TGTGCCAGCAGCTCCCGGGCAGCCAGCGAGCAGTACTTC. Residues: CASSSRAASEQYF.

In its sample, this clonotype was seen many times. Germline is not matched at one junction end, which may reflect a read error. The gene calls are TRBV20-1 and TRBJ2-1, with TRBD1 as a possible D gene (8 bases). The CDR3 covers 14 residues. Germline V gene sequence: CDR1 DFQATT, CDR2 SNEGSKA (reference sequence). CDR3 loop: CSARDRGWRGEQFF. Here the CDR3 DNA reads TGCAGTGCGAGAGACAGGGGTTGGCGGGGGGAGCAGTTCTTC.

There are many counts of this clonotype. V is TRBV5-6 and J is TRBJ2-3; 8 bases line up with TRBD1. The V segment lost 3 bases and the J segment 0 bases; nucleotides outside the gene matches: 6. Germline CDR1 SGHDT, CDR2 YYEEEE. The CDR3 spans 16 residues. CDR3 loop: CASSYRTGRSTDTQYF. The CDR3 DNA is TGTGCCAGCAGCTACCGGACAGGGCGGAGCACAGATACGCAGTATTTT.

A word on this clonotype: An end of the junction differs from the germline gene, which may be a read error. The genes are TRBV12-3 or TRBV12-4 and TRBJ1-1; a weak D match, TRBD1 (5 bases). The CDR3 runs to 14 residues. The CDR3 DNA sequence: TGTGCCAGCAGGAGGGACGGATCGAACACTGAATCTTTCTTC. It encodes CASRRDGSNTESFF.

This clonotype appeared many times. V and J are TRBV12-3 or TRBV12-4 and TRBJ2-3; possibly TRBD2 for D (6 bases). The CDR3 spans 15 residues. The ends were cut back, 7 bases at V and 0 bases at J, with 14 bases in the middle. CDR3 amino acids: CASISGGTSTDTQYF. DNA of the CDR3: TGTGCCAGCATCTCTGGTGGGACTAGCACAGATACGCAGTATTTT.

This clonotype was observed many times. This chain links TRBV10-3 with TRBJ2-7; D might be TRBD1 (6 bases). The CDR3 loop spans 12 amino acids. V dropped 8 bases and J dropped 1 base, with 9 bases sitting between them. The germline V gene has CDR1 ENHRY and CDR2 SYGVKD. The CDR3 protein is CAISGQSYEQYF. The DNA of the CDR3 is TGTGCCATCTCCGGACAGTCCTACGAGCAGTACTTC.

Ten or more counts support this clonotype. The V and J genes are TRBV5-1 and TRBJ1-5; a possible D gene is TRBD1 (6 bases). There are 15 residues in the CDR3. The V end lost 4 bases, the J end lost 5 bases, and 16 bases lay between the germline ends. Germline CDR1 reads SGHRS; CDR2 reads YFSETQ. This CDR3 is CASSETGTKDQPQHF. CDR3 sequence (DNA): TGCGCCAGCAGCGAAACCGGGACAAAAGATCAGCCCCAGCATTTT.

The chain links TRBV3-1 to TRBJ2-7; D uncertain. The ends were cut back, 0 bases at V and 9 bases at J, with 15 bases in the middle. Germline lookup yields CDR1 LGHDT and CDR2 YNNKEL (reference sequence). The CDR3 is made up of 14 amino acids. The chain's CDR3 is CASSQDLYGNVQYF. The CDR3 region has the DNA TGTGCCAGCAGCCAAGATCTTTATGGAAACGTGCAGTACTTC.

This clonotype showed up many times. V gene TRBV3-1 combines with J gene TRBJ1-5; possible D gene TRBD1, 5 bases. This CDR3 spans 13 amino acids. CDR1 LGHDT and CDR2 YNNKEL come from the germline V gene (reference sequence). Trimming removed 0 bases at V and 5 bases at J, with 5 bases between. CDR3 in DNA: TGTGCCAGCAGCCAAGACAGGGATCAGCCCCAGCATTTT. Translation gives CASSQDRDQPQHF.

This clonotype was seen many times. This sequence joins TRBV20-1 and TRBJ2-1; tentatively, D is TRBD1 (7 bases). Germline V CDR1 and CDR2: DFQATT, SNEGSKA (reference sequence). The CDR3 runs to 13 residues. V lost 2 bases to trimming and J lost 4 bases, with 9 bases between them. The CDR3 region has the DNA TGCAGTGCTAGACAGGGGGGTTACAATGAGCAGTTCTTC. It yields the protein CSARQGGYNEQFF.

This clonotype was detected many times. The chain couples TRBV7-3 to TRBJ2-6, with D possibly TRBD1 on 5 matching bases. Trimming left V 4 bases short and J 0 bases short, with 10 bases between. Germline V gene data show CDR1 as SGHTA and CDR2 as FQGTGA. The CDR3 is made up of 16 amino acids. CDR3 DNA: TGTGCCAGCAGCTGGAGCAGGGCCTCTGGGGCCAACGTCCTGACTTTC. It is translated as CASSWSRASGANVLTF.

At least ten counts were recorded for this clonotype. The gene calls are TRBV3-1 and TRBJ2-7; possibly TRBD1 or TRBD2 for D (5 bases each). This CDR3 is 15 amino acids long. Germline CDR1 LGHDT, CDR2 YNNKEL (reference sequence). Deletions cut 2 bases from V and 4 bases from J, with 15 bases between. The CDR3 loop reads CASSQSPGTDYEQYF. In DNA, the CDR3 is TGTGCCAGCAGCCAATCCCCCGGGACGGATTACGAGCAGTACTTC.

Many counts were recorded for this clonotype. The rearrangement links TRBV2 to TRBJ2-3, with D possibly matching TRBD1 (5 bases). V was shortened by 6 bases and J by 6 bases, with 10 bases between the two germline ends. Germline V gene data show CDR1 as SNHLY and CDR2 as FYNNEI. The CDR3 length is 12 residues. The CDR3 nucleotides are TGTGCCAGCAGGGCCCAGGGCGATACGCAGTATTTT. Translation gives CASRAQGDTQYF.

In its sample, this clonotype was seen many times. In DNA, the CDR3 is TGTGCCAGCAGCTTAGGTTGGGCTAGCCGGGAGACCCAGTACTTC. It codes for CASSLGWASRETQYF. V is TRBV7-2 and J is TRBJ2-5, with D possibly matching TRBD2 (5 bases). From germline, CDR1 is SGHTA and CDR2 FQGNSA. The CDR3 runs to 15 residues. V lost 1 base, J lost 5 bases, and 14 bases lay in between.